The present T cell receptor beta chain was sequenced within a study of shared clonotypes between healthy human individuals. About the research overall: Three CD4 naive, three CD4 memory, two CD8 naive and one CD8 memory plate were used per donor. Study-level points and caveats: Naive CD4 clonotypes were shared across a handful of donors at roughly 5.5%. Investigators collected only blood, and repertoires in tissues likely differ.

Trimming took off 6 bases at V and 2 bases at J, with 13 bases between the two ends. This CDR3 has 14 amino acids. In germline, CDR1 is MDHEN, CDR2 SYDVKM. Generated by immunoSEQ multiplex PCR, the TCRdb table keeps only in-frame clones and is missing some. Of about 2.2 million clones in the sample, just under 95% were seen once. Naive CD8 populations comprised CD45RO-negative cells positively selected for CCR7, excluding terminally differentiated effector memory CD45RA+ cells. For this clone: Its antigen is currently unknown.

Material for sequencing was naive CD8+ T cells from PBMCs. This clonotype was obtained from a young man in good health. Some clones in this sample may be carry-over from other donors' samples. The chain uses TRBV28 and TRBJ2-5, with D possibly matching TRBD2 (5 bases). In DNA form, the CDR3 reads TGTGCCAGCAGACCCCCCGGCGGGCAAGAGACCCAGTACTTC. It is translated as CASRPPGGQETQYF.